This T cell receptor beta chain was found in a study of blood T cell repertoires in COVID-19. Across the whole study: Samples of COVID-19 (acute and convalescent) were obtained from the United States, Italy and Spain. Nucleic acid was either cDNA or gDNA, and it came from T cells, B-cell-depleted T cells, or PBMCs.

Original analysis: Counts of nucleated cells, estimated from reference gene primer amplification, were obtained. Using immunoSEQ multiplex PCR, the repertoire was profiled, and TCRdb retains in-frame clones only, with some absent. D and trimming were read from the DNA, whereas the V and J calls and clone size are those reported in that table. The data contain some 270,000 clones, around 90% of them singletons. Germline CDR1 and CDR2: LGHDT and YNNKEL (reference sequence). The CDR3 length is 14 residues. V lost 2 bases and J lost 8; bases outside the gene matches: 8. V is TRBV3-1 (or the pseudogene TRBV3-2) and J is TRBJ1-2; 7 nucleotides match TRBD1. Sequences were obtained from peripheral blood. This TCR came from a woman aged 55-75 years with COVID-19, enrolled during active disease. CDR3 DNA sequence: TGTGCCAGCAGCCAAAACTACAGGGGCGAGGGCTACACCTTC. Translation: CASSQNYRGEGYTF.